One sample yielded the 18 T cell receptor beta chains listed below, sequenced in a study of PD-1 blockade in classical Hodgkin lymphoma. Data came from immunoSEQ multiplex PCR; TCRdb stores just in-frame clones and leaves some out. The sample shows more than 10,000 clones, roughly nine tenths of them seen only once. No patient escaped relapse after autologous stem cell transplantation, and brentuximab vedotin exposure varied. Material: peripheral blood mononuclear cells (PBMCs), obtained at baseline. The receptors come from a human donor with classical Hodgkin lymphoma.

The rearrangement joins TRBV18 to TRBJ1-2; D call uncertain. The V end was cut by 5 bases, the J end by 0 bases, with 13 bases between. The germline gives CDR1 KGHSH, CDR2 LQKENI. This CDR3 is 15 amino acids long. CDR3 coding DNA: TGTGCCAGCTCATCAGGACCGGAGACTAACTATGGCTACACCTTC. Translation: CASSSGPETNYGYTF.

The chain is built from TRBV7-9 and TRBJ2-7; 11 bases are shared with TRBD1. Trimming cost V 5 bases and J 7 bases; bases outside gene matches: 7. This CDR3 comprises 14 residues. CDR1 is SEHNR and CDR2 is FQNEAQ in the germline V gene (reference sequence). CDR3 coding DNA: TGTGCCAGCAGCGGGTGGGACAGGGGGGGAGAGCAGTACTTC. Its translation is CASSGWDRGGEQYF.

The chain has TRBV7-2 and TRBJ1-1, with a weak D call TRBD1 (5 bases). V was shortened by 0 bases and J by 3 bases, with 14 bases between the two germline ends. Germline CDR1 reads SGHTA; CDR2 reads FQGNSA. This CDR3 spans 16 amino acids. CDR3 nucleotide sequence: TGTGCCAGCAGCTTAGCCGTGCGGGGCTGGGACACTGAAGCTTTCTTT. This sequence encodes CASSLAVRGWDTEAFF.

With respect to this clone: Sequence at one end of the junction differs from germline and may be a read error. The rearrangement uses TRBV6-5 and TRBJ2-7; D call uncertain. CDR3 length: 11 amino acids. CDR1 is MNHEY and CDR2 is SVGAGI in the germline V gene. CDR3 sequence reads: CASSNSYEQYF. CDR3 coding DNA: TGTGCCAGCAGTAACTCCTACGAGCAGTACTTC.

This sequence joins TRBV18 and TRBJ1-6; D not certain. The CDR3 runs to 15 residues. The germline V gene has CDR1 KGHSH and CDR2 LQKENI. The V end was cut by 3 bases, the J end by 9 bases, with 15 bases between. CDR3 bases: TGTGCCAGCTCACCGACAAGGGATACTTCTTCACCCCTCCACTTT. Residues: CASSPTRDTSSPLHF.

This chain connects TRBV7-9 to TRBJ2-7, with unresolved D. The CDR3 has 13 residues. In germline, CDR1 is SEHNR, CDR2 FQNEAQ (reference sequence). V was clipped by 5 bases and J by 5 bases, with 13 bases between them. The CDR3 here is CASSPRGPHEQYF. The DNA for the CDR3 is TGTGCCAGCAGCCCCAGAGGCCCCCACGAGCAGTACTTC.

The CDR3 DNA reads TGTGCCAGCAGCTTGGCTCAGGGGGCCTCTGGCTACACCTTC. This translates into CASSLAQGASGYTF. The V call is TRBV5-8, the J call TRBJ1-2; 8 positions agree with TRBD1. V shed 0 bases and J 7 bases; nucleotides not matched to a gene: 5. The CDR3 spans 14 residues. Germline lookup yields CDR1 SGHTS and CDR2 YDEGEE. Based on the CDR3 plus reference TRBV5-8 and TRBJ1-2, the full variable domain is EAGVTQSPTHLIKTRGQQATLRCSPISGHTSVYWYQQALGLGLQFLLWYDEGEERNRGNFPPRFSGRQFPNYSSELNVNALELEDSALYLCASSLAQGASGYTFGSGTRLTVV.

V gene TRBV15 combines with J gene TRBJ2-1, with D hard to call. V lost 6 bases to trimming and J lost 0 bases, with 12 bases between them. The CDR3 is 15 residues long. Germline CDR1 and CDR2: LNHNV and YYDKDF (reference sequence). As DNA, the CDR3 is TGTGCCACCAGACTCGGGTTCGGCTCCTACAATGAGCAGTTCTTC. This codes for CATRLGFGSYNEQFF.

The chain links TRBV4-1 to TRBJ2-7, with D possibly TRBD2 on 5 matching bases. This CDR3 spans 16 amino acids. Trimming shortened V by 2 bases and J by 6 bases, and 20 bases separated the two germline ends. CDR1 is MGHRA, CDR2 YSYEKL, per germline. As DNA, the CDR3 is TGCGCCAGCAGCCAAACTACGAGACTACCGGCGGGCGAGCAGTACTTC. Amino acid sequence: CASSQTTRLPAGEQYF.

The CDR3 protein is CASSSGDPHTDTQYF. The CDR3 DNA reads as TGTGCCAGCAGCTCTGGGGACCCGCACACAGATACGCAGTATTTT. V gene TRBV11-2 combines with J gene TRBJ2-3; the D call may be TRBD1 or TRBD2 (5 bases each). V lost 4 bases, J lost 2 bases, and 13 bases lay in between. CDR3 length equals 15 residues. Per germline, CDR1 SGHAT and CDR2 FQNNGV.

V and J are TRBV10-1 and TRBJ2-1; perhaps TRBD1 as D (5 bases). Germline V gene sequence: CDR1 WNHNN, CDR2 SYGVQD (reference sequence). V was trimmed by 6 bases and J by 1 base, leaving 7 bases between them. This CDR3 has 13 residues. The CDR3 spells CASSPGSYNEQFF. CDR3 bases: TGCGCCAGCAGCCCAGGGTCCTACAATGAGCAGTTCTTC.

For the CDR3, the DNA is TGTGCCAGCAGCTTAGAACCCATCCCGCTAGGAACAGATACGCAGTATTTT. Its protein product is CASSLEPIPLGTDTQYF. This chain connects TRBV7-2 to TRBJ2-3; D is unclear. CDR1 and CDR2 from the germline V gene are SGHTA and FQGNSA. Trimming cost V 1 base and J 3 bases, with 17 bases left between them. The CDR3 totals 17 residues.

V usage is TRBV6-1 and J usage is TRBJ1-3; TRBD1 aligns across 7 bases. The V gene's germline CDR1 is MNHNS and CDR2 SASEGT. The CDR3 extends over 13 amino acids. Trimming removed 7 bases from V and 6 bases from J; junction bases left unmatched: 6. The CDR3 coding sequence is TGTGCCAGCAATAGGGACAGTCTAAACACCATATATTTT. Its translation: CASNRDSLNTIYF.

In this sample, this clone turned up a few times. J is TRBJ1-3 and V is TRBV5-1; TRBD1 matches at 11 bases. This CDR3 has 15 amino acids. V shed 3 bases, J shed 4 bases, and the junction held 3 bases outside the gene matches. Germline V gene lookup returns CDR1 SGHRS and CDR2 YFSETQ. The CDR3 spells CASSWTGGSGNTIYF. The CDR3 DNA reads TGCGCCAGCAGCTGGACAGGGGGCTCGGGAAACACCATATATTTT.

This rearrangement joins TRBV28 to TRBJ1-2; D gene ambiguous. From germline, CDR1 is MDHEN and CDR2 SYDVKM. The CDR3 loop spans 15 amino acids. V was shortened by 1 base and J by 3 bases, with 12 bases between the two germline ends. The CDR3 coding sequence is TGTGCCAGCAGTTTATTGAGACATGTCGACTATGGCTACACCTTC. This translates into CASSLLRHVDYGYTF.

The genes are TRBV18 and TRBJ2-3; 9 bases fit TRBD2. The CDR3 is 18 residues long. CDR1 is KGHSH and CDR2 is LQKENI in the germline V gene. With V trimmed by 1 base and J by 0 bases, 8 bases remained unmatched. The CDR3 loop reads CASSPLATSGLSTDTQYF. CDR3 bases: TGTGCCAGCTCACCACTTGCGACTAGCGGATTAAGCACAGATACGCAGTATTTT.

CDR3 sequence: CASSLLGASGNEQYF. CDR3 sequence (DNA): TGTGCCAGCAGTTTACTAGGGGCTAGCGGCAACGAGCAGTACTTC. The chain uses TRBV27 and TRBJ2-7, with 7 bases matching TRBD2. The CDR3 has 15 residues. Germline CDR1 is MNHEY and CDR2 is SMNVEV (reference sequence). The ends lost 2 bases at V and 5 bases at J; junction bases unmatched: 9.

The chain recombines TRBV6-1 with TRBJ2-5; 11 bases match TRBD2. The CDR3 sequence is 15 residues long. CDR1 and CDR2 (germline): MNHNS, SASEGT. Trimming at V came to 3 bases and at J to 4 bases, leaving 4 bases not matched to a gene. CDR3 in DNA: TGTGCCAGCAGTGATGGACTAGCGGGCTCAGAGACCCAGTACTTC. This gives the protein CASSDGLAGSETQYF.